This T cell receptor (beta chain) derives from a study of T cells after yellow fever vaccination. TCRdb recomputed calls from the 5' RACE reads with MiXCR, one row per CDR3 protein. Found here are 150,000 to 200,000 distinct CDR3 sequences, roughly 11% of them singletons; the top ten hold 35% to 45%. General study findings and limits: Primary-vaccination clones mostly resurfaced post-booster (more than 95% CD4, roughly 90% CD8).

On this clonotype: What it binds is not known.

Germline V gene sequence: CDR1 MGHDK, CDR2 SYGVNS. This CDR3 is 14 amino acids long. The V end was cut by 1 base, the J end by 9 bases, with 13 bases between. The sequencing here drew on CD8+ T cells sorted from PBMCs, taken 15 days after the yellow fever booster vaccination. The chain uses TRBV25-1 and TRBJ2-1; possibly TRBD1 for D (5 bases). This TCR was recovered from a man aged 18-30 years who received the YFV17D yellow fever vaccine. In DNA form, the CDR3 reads TGTGCCAGCAGTGAATTAAGGGGCTCTGGTGAGCAGTTCTTC. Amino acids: CASSELRGSGEQFF. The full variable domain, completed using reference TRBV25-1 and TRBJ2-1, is EADIYQTPRYLVIGTGKKITLECSQTMGHDKMYWYQQDPGMELHLIHYSYGVNSTEKGDLSSESTVSRIRTEHFPLTLESARPSHTSQYLCASSELRGSGEQFFGPGTRLTVL.